Below are 24 T cell receptor beta chains sequenced from a single sample in a study of blood T cell repertoires in COVID-19. The table came from immunoSEQ multiplex PCR; TCRdb's copy has only in-frame clones and leaves some out. The table includes approximately 210,000 clones, approximately 81% detected once. The sequencing input was peripheral blood. These TCRs come from a human donor in a cohort sampled during active COVID-19.

The V and J genes are TRBV6-5 and TRBJ2-7; 7 bases are a match to TRBD1. The length of the CDR3 is 15 residues. The V segment lost 10 bases and the J segment 1 base; nucleotides outside the gene matches: 13. The germline V gene has CDR1 MNHEY and CDR2 SVGAGI. The chain's CDR3 is CATTYGTANSYEQYV. CDR3 DNA: TGTGCCACCACATATGGGACAGCAAATTCCTACGAGCAGTACGTC.

V gene TRBV3-1 (or the pseudogene TRBV3-2) combines with J gene TRBJ1-1; 9 bases match TRBD1. Germline assignment: CDR1 LGHDT and CDR2 YNNKEL (reference sequence). CDR3 length: 14 amino acids. Trimming cost V 3 bases and J 3 bases; bases outside gene matches: 2. The CDR3 sequence is CASSQTGGDTEAFF. For the CDR3, the DNA is TGTGCCAGCAGCCAGACAGGGGGTGACACTGAAGCTTTCTTT.

The chain carries TRBV2 and TRBJ2-5, with a possible D match to TRBD1 (6 bases). This CDR3 is built from 15 residues. CDR1 and CDR2 (germline): SNHLY, FYNNEI. Trimming pared 10 bases from V and 5 bases from J, leaving 23 bases between. CDR3 in DNA: TGTGCCACCGAGACCACCCGACAGGCCGAGGAGACCCAGTACTTC. This codes for CATETTRQAEETQYF.

The chain has TRBV6-5 and TRBJ1-1, with D maybe TRBD1 (6 bases). Trimming shortened V by 7 bases and J by 6 bases, and 21 bases separated the two germline ends. CDR3 length: 15 residues. The germline V gene has CDR1 MNHEY and CDR2 SVGAGI. CDR3 sequence reads: CASNGTPGRGAEAFF. The CDR3 region has the DNA TGTGCCAGCAACGGGACACCCGGTAGGGGCGCTGAAGCTTTCTTT.

This rearrangement joins TRBV28 to TRBJ2-5; D perhaps matches TRBD2 (5 bases). Germline loops: CDR1 MDHEN, CDR2 SYDVKM. Trimming took off 8 bases at V and 2 bases at J, with 12 bases between the two ends. The CDR3 extends over 13 amino acids. CDR3 nucleotide sequence: TGTGCCAGCGGAAGGCGGGCTCAAGAGACCCAGTACTTC. Translated, it gives CASGRRAQETQYF.

V gene TRBV5-1 combines with J gene TRBJ2-7, with D possibly TRBD1 on 5 matching bases. V gave up 1 base and J gave up 6 bases, with 17 bases separating them. CDR1 is SGHRS and CDR2 is YFSETQ in the germline V gene. This CDR3 has 15 residues. The CDR3 region has the DNA TGCGCCAGCAGCTTGAACCCCCTGACAGCCCTCGAGCAGTACTTC. Amino acid sequence: CASSLNPLTALEQYF.

The genes are TRBV7-8 and TRBJ2-3, with D perhaps matching TRBD1 (5 bases). Germline V lookup: CDR1 SGHVS, CDR2 FQNEAQ. Trimming shortened V by 1 base and J by 0 bases, and 14 bases separated the two germline ends. The CDR3 is 17 residues long. CDR3 sequence: CASSLGIPGASTDTQYF. In nucleotides, the CDR3 is TGTGCCAGCAGCTTAGGTATTCCTGGGGCTAGCACAGATACGCAGTATTTT.

The rearrangement links TRBV25-1 to TRBJ1-6; 8 positions match TRBD1. The CDR3 contains 14 residues. With 3 bases clipped from V and 11 bases from J, the junction kept 6 bases outside the gene matches. Germline CDR1 MGHDK, CDR2 SYGVNS. CDR3 sequence reads: CASSEAGGLTPLHF. CDR3 nucleotide sequence: TGTGCCAGCAGTGAGGCAGGGGGCTTGACACCCCTCCACTTT.

The rearrangement uses TRBV7-9 and TRBJ1-1, with TRBD1 identical over 7 bases. Trimming removed 4 bases from V and 1 base from J; junction bases left unmatched: 0. Germline V gene lookup returns CDR1 SEHNR and CDR2 FQNEAQ (reference sequence). The CDR3 sequence is 13 residues long. The CDR3 nucleotides are TGTGCCAGCAGCTGGACAGGGAACACTGAAGCTTTCTTT. Translation gives CASSWTGNTEAFF.

V is TRBV28 and J is TRBJ2-1; the match to TRBD2 covers 10 bases. V lost 2 bases, J lost 6 bases, and 10 bases stayed unmatched. This CDR3 contains 17 residues. Germline CDR1 and CDR2: MDHEN and SYDVKM. The CDR3, as DNA: TGTGCCAGCAGTTTAAGGCTAGCGGGAGTCCCACTCAATGAGCAGTTCTTC. Its translation: CASSLRLAGVPLNEQFF. The complete variable domain, with remaining parts taken from reference TRBV28 and TRBJ2-1, reads DVKVTQSSRYLVKRTGEKVFLECVQDMDHENMFWYRQDPGLGLRLIYFSYDVKMKEKGDIPEGYSVSREKKERFSLILESASTNQTSMYLCASSLRLAGVPLNEQFFGPGTRLTVL.

The chain carries TRBV7-6 and TRBJ2-7, with D tentatively TRBD2 (6 bases). The V and J ends lost 5 bases and 7 bases respectively, with 12 bases between them. This CDR3 comprises 12 residues. The germline V gene has CDR1 SGHVS and CDR2 FNYEAQ. CDR3 loop: CASSPIRGEQYF. DNA of the CDR3: TGTGCCAGCAGCCCGATTCGGGGGGAGCAGTACTTC.

This clone was detected only a few times. The chain uses TRBV5-1 and TRBJ1-2; a weak D match, TRBD1 (5 bases). This CDR3 has 15 residues. Germline CDR1 and CDR2: SGHRS and YFSETQ. The V end lost 4 bases, the J end lost 4 bases, and 17 bases lay between the germline ends. The CDR3 is CASSPSDRAFYGYTF. The CDR3 nucleotides read TGCGCCAGCAGCCCCTCCGACAGAGCGTTCTATGGCTACACCTTC.

The rearrangement uses TRBV11-2 and TRBJ2-1; 9 bases align to TRBD2. CDR1 and CDR2 from the germline V gene are SGHAT and FQNNGV. V trimming: 2 bases; J trimming: 10 bases; junction bases outside the gene matches: 6. The CDR3 has 14 amino acids. The CDR3 DNA reads as TGTGCCAGCAGCTTAAGACTAGCGGCAACGGAGCAGTTCTTC. Protein: CASSLRLAATEQFF.

This chain joins TRBV11-2 and TRBJ1-2; TRBD1 might be the D (6 bases). The V end was cut by 1 base, the J end by 6 bases, with 21 bases between. The CDR3 length is 17 residues. Germline V lookup: CDR1 SGHAT, CDR2 FQNNGV. CDR3 sequence: CASSLARPRGQSHGYTF. As DNA, the CDR3 is TGTGCCAGCAGCTTAGCCCGGCCCAGGGGTCAGAGTCATGGCTACACCTTC.

The CDR3 sequence: CAISERGNEQFF. In DNA, the CDR3 is TGTGCCATCAGTGAAAGGGGCAATGAGCAGTTCTTC. J is TRBJ2-1 and V is TRBV10-3, with D tentatively TRBD1 (5 bases). Trimming shortened V by 3 bases and J by 6 bases, and 6 bases separated the two germline ends. Germline assignment: CDR1 ENHRY and CDR2 SYGVKD. The CDR3 consists of 12 residues.

CDR3 DNA sequence: TGTGCCACCAGCAGAACCCCGGGATCAATGAACACTGAAGCTTTCTTT. Its translation: CATSRTPGSMNTEAFF. The V call is TRBV15, the J call TRBJ1-1; D gene unclear. The germline V gene has CDR1 LNHNV and CDR2 YYDKDF (reference sequence). The CDR3 covers 16 residues. With 2 bases removed from V and 0 bases from J, the gap between germline ends came to 13 bases.

This chain connects TRBV7-9 to TRBJ2-1; 8 bases map to TRBD2. This CDR3 is built from 16 residues. The junction had 6 bases not matched to a gene; V was cut back by 4 bases and J by 1 base. CDR1 is SEHNR, CDR2 FQNEAQ, per germline (reference sequence). CDR3 DNA: TGTGCCAGCAGCTCCGGGTTAGCGGGGTCCTACAATGAGCAGTTCTTC. Its translation is CASSSGLAGSYNEQFF.

This sequence joins TRBV9 and TRBJ2-2, with 8 positions matching TRBD1. The V gene end was trimmed by 1 base and the J gene end by 5 bases; junction bases not matched to a gene: 4. The CDR3 loop spans 15 amino acids. The germline gives CDR1 SGDLS, CDR2 YYNGEE. CDR3 DNA: TGTGCCAGCAGCGTAACAGGGGGATGGACCGGGGAGCTGTTTTTT. It specifies CASSVTGGWTGELFF.

This rearrangement joins TRBV11-2 to TRBJ1-1; tentatively, D is TRBD1 (6 bases). From germline, CDR1 is SGHAT and CDR2 FQNNGV. This CDR3 is built from 17 residues. Trimming shortened V by 2 bases and J by 5 bases, and 21 bases separated the two germline ends. Written as DNA, the CDR3 is TGTGCCAGCAGCTTAAGACCACAGGGAGGGGTAGAGACTGAAGCTTTCTTT. It encodes CASSLRPQGGVETEAFF. The full variable domain, rest sourced from reference TRBV11-2 and TRBJ1-1, is EAGVAQSPRYKIIEKRQSVAFWCNPISGHATLYWYQQILGQGPKLLIQFQNNGVVDDSQLPKDRFSAERLKGVDSTLKIQPAKLEDSAVYLCASSLRPQGGVETEAFFGQGTRLTVV.

The rearrangement links TRBV3-1 (or the pseudogene TRBV3-2) to TRBJ2-5; possible D gene TRBD2, 5 bases. V was pared by 0 bases and J by 7 bases, with 12 bases between. Germline CDR1 reads LGHDT; CDR2 reads YNNKEL (reference sequence). The CDR3 has 14 residues. The CDR3 is CASSQDMASRTQYF. In nucleotides, the CDR3 is TGTGCCAGCAGCCAAGATATGGCTAGCAGGACCCAGTACTTC.

V usage is TRBV19 and J usage is TRBJ1-1; tentatively, D is TRBD1 (5 bases). This CDR3 comprises 16 residues. Germline V gives CDR1 LNHDA, CDR2 SQIVND (reference sequence). V was trimmed by 2 bases and J by 0 bases, leaving 13 bases between them. The CDR3 spells CASSIWRGLMNTEAFF. In DNA, the CDR3 is TGTGCCAGTAGTATATGGAGGGGACTAATGAACACTGAAGCTTTCTTT.

The chain recombines TRBV28 with TRBJ1-1; 8 bases are shared with TRBD1. The CDR3 runs to 15 residues. Germline V lookup: CDR1 MDHEN, CDR2 SYDVKM. V shed 4 bases, J shed 4 bases, and the junction held 8 bases outside the gene matches. The CDR3 here is CASSSPGGATTEAFF. In DNA form, the CDR3 reads TGTGCCAGCAGTTCACCAGGGGGCGCGACCACTGAAGCTTTCTTT.

The chain has TRBV21-1 and TRBJ2-1; whether TRBD2, the table's D call, matches the DNA was not checked. TRBV21-1 is a pseudogene segment. This CDR3 comprises 16 residues. The CDR3 DNA follows: TGTGCCAGCAGCAAAGTAGCGGAGAGCTCCTACAATGAGCAGTTCTTC. Its translation is CASSKVAESSYNEQFF.

V and J are TRBV5-1 and TRBJ1-1, with unresolved D. Between the trimmed V and J ends, which lost 0 bases and 1 base, there was a span of 13 bases. The CDR3 runs 16 residues. Germline V gene data show CDR1 as SGHRS and CDR2 as YFSETQ. CDR3 sequence (DNA): TGCGCCAGCAGCTTGGCCGCTGTTTCGCGGAACACTGAAGCTTTCTTT. Protein: CASSLAAVSRNTEAFF.